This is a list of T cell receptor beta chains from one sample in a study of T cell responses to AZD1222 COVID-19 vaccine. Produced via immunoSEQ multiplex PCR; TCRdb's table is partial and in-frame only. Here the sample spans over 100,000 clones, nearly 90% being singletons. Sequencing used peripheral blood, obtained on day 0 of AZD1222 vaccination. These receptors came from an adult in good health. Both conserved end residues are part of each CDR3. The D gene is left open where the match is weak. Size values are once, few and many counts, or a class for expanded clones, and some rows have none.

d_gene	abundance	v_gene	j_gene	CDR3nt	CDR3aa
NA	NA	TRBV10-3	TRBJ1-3	TGTGCCATCAGTGGTCAGGGAAACACCATATATTTT	CAISGQGNTIYF
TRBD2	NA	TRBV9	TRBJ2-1	TGTGCCAGCAGCGCCGGGGGGGGCTGGAACAATGAGCAGTTCTTC	CASSAGGGWNNEQFF
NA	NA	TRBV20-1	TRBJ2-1	TGCAGTGCTAGTTGGGTGGATGAGCAGTTCTTC	CSASWVDEQFF
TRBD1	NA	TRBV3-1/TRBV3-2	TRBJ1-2	TGTGCCAGCAGCCTAAACAGGGGGTCGAACTATGGCTACACCTTC	CASSLNRGSNYGYTF
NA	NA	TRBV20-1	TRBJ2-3	TGCAGTGCTAGAGAAGTAGATACGCAGTATTTT	CSAREVDTQYF
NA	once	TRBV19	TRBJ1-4	TGTGCCAGTAGTTCCCTCAGCGGGGAAAAACTGTTTTTT	CASSSLSGEKLFF
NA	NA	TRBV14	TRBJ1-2	TGTGCCAGCAGCCAACGGACAACGAACTATGGCTACACCTTC	CASSQRTTNYGYTF
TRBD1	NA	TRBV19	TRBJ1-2	TGTGCCAGTAGTCCGGGACAGGCACTGAATAACTATGGCTACACCTTC	CASSPGQALNNYGYTF
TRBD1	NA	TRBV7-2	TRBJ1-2	TGTGCCAGCAGCGCGCAGACAGGGGCTAACTATGGCTACACCTTC	CASSAQTGANYGYTF
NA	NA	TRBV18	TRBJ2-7	TGTGCCAGCTCACCATGGGCGGGGAGTGCATCCTACGAGCAGTACTTC	CASSPWAGSASYEQYF
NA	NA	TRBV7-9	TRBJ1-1	TGTGCCAGCAGCCCCGAAGCTTTCTTT	CASSPEAFF
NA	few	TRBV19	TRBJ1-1	TGTGCCAGTACCCCCCGATCCCGGACCCCTGGATCTGAAGCTTTCTTT	CASTPRSRTPGSEAFF
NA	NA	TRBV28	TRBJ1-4	TGTGCCAGCAGTGTCGGACAGATTAATGAAAAACTGTTTTTT	CASSVGQINEKLFF
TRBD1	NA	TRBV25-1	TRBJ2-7	TGTGCCTCCGGACAGGGGTTCCACGAGCAGTACTTC	CASGQGFHEQYF
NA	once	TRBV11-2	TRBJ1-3	TGTGCCAGCAGGCAGGGGTACGGAAACACCATATATTTT	CASRQGYGNTIYF
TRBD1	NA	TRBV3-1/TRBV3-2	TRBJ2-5	TGTGCCAGCAGCCAAGAAGGGACAGCCAAACAAGAGACCCAGTACTTC	CASSQEGTAKQETQYF
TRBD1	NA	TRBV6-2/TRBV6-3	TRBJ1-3	TGTGCCAGCAGCCTTGGACAGGGGGCGGCAGGAAACACCATATATTTT	CASSLGQGAAGNTIYF
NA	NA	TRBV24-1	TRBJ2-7	TGTGCCACCAGTGGCAGTTGGGCGGGCGAGCAGTACTTC	CATSGSWAGEQYF
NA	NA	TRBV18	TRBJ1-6	TGTGCCAGCTCACCCTCGGCGAGGGGGTTGAATTCACCCCTCCACTTT	CASSPSARGLNSPLHF
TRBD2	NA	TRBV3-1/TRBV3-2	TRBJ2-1	TGTGCCAGCAGGCGACTAGCGGGGGTTAGCAATGAGCAGTTCTTC	CASRRLAGVSNEQFF
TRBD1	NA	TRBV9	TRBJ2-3	TGTGCCAGCAGCGTAGCTTGGTCGGGACAGAGCACAGATACGCAGTATTTT	CASSVAWSGQSTDTQYF
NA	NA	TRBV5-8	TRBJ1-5	TGTGCCAGCAGCTTGTCTAAGGGGAGGGTCGGTCAGCCCCAGCATTTT	CASSLSKGRVGQPQHF
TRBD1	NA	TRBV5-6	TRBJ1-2	TGTGCCAGCAGCTTGGCGGGTGGGCAGGGGGCGCGTGGCTACACCTTC	CASSLAGGQGARGYTF
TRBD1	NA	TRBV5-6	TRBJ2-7	TGTGCCAGCAGCTTGGGGACAGGGCGTTACTACGAGCAGTACTTC	CASSLGTGRYYEQYF
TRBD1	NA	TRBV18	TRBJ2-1	TGTGCCAGCTCGCTCACGGGGCAGGGGGTCTGGAATGAGCAGTTCTTC	CASSLTGQGVWNEQFF
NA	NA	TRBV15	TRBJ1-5	TGTGCCACCAGCAGAGAAGTGGGGGGGCTCGGGCCCCAGCATTTT	CATSREVGGLGPQHF
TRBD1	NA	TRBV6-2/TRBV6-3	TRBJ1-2	TGTGCCAGCAGTTACCCGGGACAGAGACTTGGCTACACCTTC	CASSYPGQRLGYTF
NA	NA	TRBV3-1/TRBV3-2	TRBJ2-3	TGTGCCAGCAGCCCCGAAGAATATACGCAGTATTTT	CASSPEEYTQYF
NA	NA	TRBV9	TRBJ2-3	TGTGCCAGCAGCGTAGGGGGGGTGGATACGCAGTATTTT	CASSVGGVDTQYF
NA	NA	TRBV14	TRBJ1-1	TGTGCCAGCAGGGGGCTCACGAACACTGAAGCTTTCTTT	CASRGLTNTEAFF
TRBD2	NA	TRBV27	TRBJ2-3	TGTGCCAGCAGTTTACGGAGGCTAGCGGGGGATACGCAGTATTTT	CASSLRRLAGDTQYF
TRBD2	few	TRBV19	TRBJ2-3	TGTGCCAGTAGTTCCCGGACTAGCGGGCTCAGCACAGATACGCAGTATTTT	CASSSRTSGLSTDTQYF
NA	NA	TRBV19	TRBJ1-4	TGTGCCAGTAGTCGTCAAGCCCGGTATGAAAAACTGTTTTTT	CASSRQARYEKLFF
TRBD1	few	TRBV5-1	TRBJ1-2	TGCGCCAGCAGCTTGGACGGACAGGGGGCCTATGGCTACACCTTC	CASSLDGQGAYGYTF
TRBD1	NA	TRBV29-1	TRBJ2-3	TGCAGCGCCTGCATCCGTCCGTTGACAGGACAGGGGGAAACAGATACGCAGTATTTT	CSACIRPLTGQGETDTQYF
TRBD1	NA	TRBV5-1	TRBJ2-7	TGCGCCAGCAGCACGGGACAGACCTACGAGCAGTACTTC	CASSTGQTYEQYF
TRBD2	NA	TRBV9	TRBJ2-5	TGTGCCAGCAGCGTAGAGGCCGGGCTAGCGGGAGAAGAGACCCAGTACTTC	CASSVEAGLAGEETQYF
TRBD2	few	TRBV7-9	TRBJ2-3	TGTGCCAGCAGCTCCCGGACTAGCATAGGGACAGATACGCAGTATTTT	CASSSRTSIGTDTQYF
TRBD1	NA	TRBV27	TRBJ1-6	TGTGCCAGCAGTATGCTTCAGGGGGTAACTTTCCCCTCACCCCTCCACTTT	CASSMLQGVTFPSPLHF
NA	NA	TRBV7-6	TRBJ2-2	TGTGCCAGCAGCTTGGGAGCGGCAGGCTATAACACCGGGGAGCTGTTTTTT	CASSLGAAGYNTGELFF
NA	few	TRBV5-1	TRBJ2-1	TGCGCCAGCAGCGTCGGGGGCAATGAGCAGTTCTTC	CASSVGGNEQFF
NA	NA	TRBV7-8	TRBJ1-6	TGTGCCAGCAGCTTAGCGGGCCATAATTCACCCCTCCACTTT	CASSLAGHNSPLHF
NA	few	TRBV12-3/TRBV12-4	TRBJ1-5	TGTGCCAGCAGTTCCGATCAGCCCCAGCATTTT	CASSSDQPQHF
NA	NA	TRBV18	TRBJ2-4	TGTGCCAGCTCAATGGCGGGGTCGGGGGCCAAAAACATTCAGTACTTC	CASSMAGSGAKNIQYF
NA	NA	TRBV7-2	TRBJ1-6	TGTGCCAGCAGCTTAGAAACATATAATTCACCCCTCCACTTT	CASSLETYNSPLHF
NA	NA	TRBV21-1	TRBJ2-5	TGTGCCAGCAGCAAAGCGGGTCGGGAGATCCAAGAGACCCAGTACTTC	CASSKAGREIQETQYF
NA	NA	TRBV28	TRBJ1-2	TGTGCCAGCAGCCTGGACTCACGGAACTATGGCTACACCTTC	CASSLDSRNYGYTF
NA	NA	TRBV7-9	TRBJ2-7	TGTGCCAGCAGCCCCCGGACGGCTACGTTGCGTTACGAGCAGTACTTC	CASSPRTATLRYEQYF
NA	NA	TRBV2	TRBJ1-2	TGTGCCTGGATCGGGGTAAACTCTGGCTACACCTTC	CAWIGVNSGYTF
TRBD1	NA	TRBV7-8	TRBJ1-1	TGTGCCAGCAGCTCGGGGACAGTCGAAGCTTTCTTT	CASSSGTVEAFF
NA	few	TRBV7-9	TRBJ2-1	TGTGCCAGCAGCTTAGAAGTGGAGGGTGAGCAGTTCTTC	CASSLEVEGEQFF
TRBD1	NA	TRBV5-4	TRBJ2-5	TGTGCCATAAAGGACAGGCAAGAGACCCAGTACTTC	CAIKDRQETQYF
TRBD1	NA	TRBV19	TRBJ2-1	TGTGCCAGTAGTATAAGGACAGGACAGGGGTACAATGAGCAGTTCTTC	CASSIRTGQGYNEQFF
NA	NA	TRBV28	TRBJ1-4	TGTGCCAGCAGTTTAAGCCTGGCTCCAACTAATGAAAAACTGTTTTTT	CASSLSLAPTNEKLFF
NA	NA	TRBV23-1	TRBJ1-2	TGCGCCAGCAGTCAATCGAGGGCCTACGGTGGGGGCTTTTATGGCTACACCTTC	CASSQSRAYGGGFYGYTF
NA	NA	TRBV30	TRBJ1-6	TGTGCCTGTGACAGGAGCTCCTATAATTCACCCCTCCACTTT	CACDRSSYNSPLHF
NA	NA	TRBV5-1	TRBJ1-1	TGCGCCAGCAGCCCCTCACAAACAGCGAACACTGAAGCTTTCTTT	CASSPSQTANTEAFF
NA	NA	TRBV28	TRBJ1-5	TGTGCCAGCAGTTCCCAGGGTAGGCAGCCCCAGCATTTT	CASSSQGRQPQHF